These 19 T cell receptor beta chains came from one sample sequenced in a study of blood T cell repertoires in COVID-19. The data were produced by immunoSEQ multiplex PCR, yet TCRdb's version contains in-frame clones alone and is incomplete. The sample has around 300,000 clones, around 90% seen once. Sequenced input: PBMCs or T cells enriched from blood (not recorded which). The receptor set was obtained from a woman in her fifties or sixties in a cohort exposed to, infected with or recovered from COVID-19 (not recorded which).

This chain joins TRBV9 and TRBJ2-5; 11 nucleotides match TRBD2. This CDR3 is built from 17 residues. CDR1 is SGDLS and CDR2 is YYNGEE in the germline V gene. Unmatched junction bases numbered 5, after V lost 0 bases and J lost 1 base. The CDR3 loop reads CASSVALGLAGQETQYF. DNA of the CDR3: TGTGCCAGCAGCGTAGCTCTCGGACTAGCGGGCCAAGAGACCCAGTACTTC.

The chain recombines TRBV2 with TRBJ2-6, with 7 bases fitting TRBD1. The CDR3 extends over 14 amino acids. Germline V gene sequence: CDR1 SNHLY, CDR2 FYNNEI. V lost 6 bases, J lost 2 bases, and 1 base stayed unmatched. CDR3 DNA sequence: TGTGCCAGCAGGGGGACAGCTGGGGCCAACGTCCTGACTTTC. This gives the protein CASRGTAGANVLTF. The variable domain in full, completed from reference TRBV2 and TRBJ2-6, reads EPEVTQTPSHQVTQMGQEVILRCVPISNHLYFYWYRQILGQKVEFLVSFYNNEISEKSEIFDDQFSVERPDGSNFTLKIRSTKLEDSAMYFCASRGTAGANVLTFGAGSRLTVL.

The genes are TRBV18 and TRBJ1-5, with D perhaps matching TRBD1 (5 bases). The V end was cut by 1 base, the J end by 4 bases, with 5 bases between. The CDR3 has 13 amino acids. Per germline, CDR1 KGHSH and CDR2 LQKENI. The CDR3 loop reads CASSPQGNQPQHF. The DNA for the CDR3 is TGTGCCAGCTCACCACAGGGGAATCAGCCCCAGCATTTT.

This chain joins TRBV6-2 or TRBV6-3 and TRBJ2-5; a possible D gene is TRBD2 (5 bases). The CDR3 contains 11 residues. Trimming shortened V by 2 bases and J by 9 bases, and 7 bases separated the two germline ends. The germline gives CDR1 MNHEY, CDR2 SVGEGT. CDR3 protein: CASSYIGAQYF. The CDR3 nucleotides are TGTGCCAGCAGTTACATCGGGGCCCAGTACTTC.

This clone occurred once. This chain connects TRBV27 to TRBJ2-7; the match to TRBD2 covers 7 bases. The CDR3 consists of 15 residues. Trimming cost V 4 bases and J 4 bases; bases outside gene matches: 10. CDR1 is MNHEY, CDR2 SMNVEV, per germline (reference sequence). DNA of the CDR3: TGTGCCAGCAGTTACAATCGACTAGCTGGGTACGAGCAGTACTTC. Its translation: CASSYNRLAGYEQYF.

The chain links TRBV18 to TRBJ1-3; TRBD1 might be the D (5 bases). CDR1 is KGHSH, CDR2 LQKENI, per germline. The CDR3 consists of 16 residues. V was cut by 2 bases and J by 0 bases, with 11 bases left in between. The CDR3, as DNA: TGTGCCAGCTCACCAGAAAGGGGCGACTCTGGAAACACCATATATTTT. Its translation: CASSPERGDSGNTIYF.

The chain recombines TRBV7-9 with TRBJ2-3; D remains unclear. Between the trimmed V and J ends, which lost 0 bases and 5 bases, there was a span of 9 bases. Looked up from germline, CDR1 is SEHNR and CDR2 is FQNEAQ (reference sequence). The CDR3 has 14 residues. CDR3 DNA sequence: TGTGCCAGCAGCTTAGCGGGTTCGGGAGATACGCAGTATTTT. Amino acid sequence: CASSLAGSGDTQYF.

This chain connects TRBV28 to TRBJ1-2; 8 bases are shared with TRBD1. Trimming at V came to 7 bases and at J to 3 bases, leaving 7 bases not matched to a gene. Germline V gene data show CDR1 as MDHEN and CDR2 as SYDVKM. This CDR3 has 14 amino acids. The CDR3 spells CASKSPGGDYGYTF. The CDR3 DNA reads TGTGCCAGCAAGTCTCCAGGGGGCGACTATGGCTACACCTTC.

The V call is TRBV5-1, the J call TRBJ2-1; perhaps TRBD2 as D (5 bases). V lost 3 bases to trimming and J lost 5 bases, with 12 bases between them. Germline V gene lookup returns CDR1 SGHRS and CDR2 YFSETQ. The CDR3 contains 14 residues. This CDR3 reads CASSSTGIHNEQFF. CDR3 nucleotide sequence: TGCGCCAGCAGCTCGACCGGGATCCACAATGAGCAGTTCTTC.

The V call is TRBV7-9, the J call TRBJ1-4; TRBD1 aligns across 8 bases. CDR3 length: 17 amino acids. Germline V gene data show CDR1 as SEHNR and CDR2 as FQNEAQ (reference sequence). J lost 5 bases, V lost 4 bases, and 12 bases had no gene match. The CDR3, as DNA: TGTGCCAGCAGCTCCCCGCTCGGGGACAGGCTGAATGAAAAACTGTTTTTT. Encoded protein: CASSSPLGDRLNEKLFF.

V usage is TRBV6-2 or TRBV6-3 and J usage is TRBJ2-1; D unresolved. The CDR3 sequence is 12 residues long. V lost 5 bases and J 5 bases, leaving 7 bases between the germline ends. CDR1 MNHEY and CDR2 SVGEGT come from the germline V gene. This CDR3 reads CASSGHNNEQFF. CDR3 coding DNA: TGTGCCAGCAGTGGCCATAACAATGAGCAGTTCTTC.

In DNA form, the CDR3 reads TGTGCCAGCAGTTTATTCACGGTCGAAAGGGGCAAAGAAGAGACCCAGTACTTC. This translates into CASSLFTVERGKEETQYF. The chain carries TRBV28 and TRBJ2-5; perhaps TRBD1 as D (5 bases). The germline gives CDR1 MDHEN, CDR2 SYDVKM. The CDR3 covers 18 residues. Trimming shortened V by 1 base and J by 3 bases, and 21 bases separated the two germline ends.

The chain uses TRBV5-1 and TRBJ1-1; D is possibly TRBD1 (6 bases). Germline V CDR1 and CDR2: SGHRS, YFSETQ. The CDR3 has 16 amino acids. Trimming stripped 0 bases from V and 1 base from J, with 13 bases between. In DNA form, the CDR3 reads TGCGCCAGCAGCTTGGCGAACAGGGCCCCGAACACTGAAGCTTTCTTT. Encoded protein: CASSLANRAPNTEAFF. The full variable domain, rest sourced from reference TRBV5-1 and TRBJ1-1, is KAGVTQTPRYLIKTRGQQVTLSCSPISGHRSVSWYQQTPGQGLQFLFEYFSETQRNKGNFPGRFSGRQFSNSRSEMNVSTLELGDSALYLCASSLANRAPNTEAFFGQGTRLTVV.

The genes are TRBV5-6 and TRBJ1-5, with 7 bases that match TRBD1. V gave up 4 bases and J gave up 1 base; unmatched junction bases: 5. The CDR3 totals 15 residues. Germline CDR1 is SGHDT and CDR2 is YYEEEE. CDR3 loop: CASSPWDSSNQPQHF. CDR3 nucleotides: TGTGCCAGCAGCCCGTGGGACAGCAGCAATCAGCCCCAGCATTTT.

The chain uses TRBV7-8 and TRBJ2-7; 7 bases line up with TRBD2. Germline V lookup: CDR1 SGHVS, CDR2 FQNEAQ. This CDR3 comprises 15 residues. Trimming at V came to 2 bases and at J to 0 bases, leaving 4 bases not matched to a gene. CDR3 residues: CASSLFGGGSYEQYF. The CDR3 bases are TGTGCCAGCAGCTTATTTGGGGGGGGCTCCTACGAGCAGTACTTC.

The V gene is TRBV10-1, the J gene TRBJ2-2; 12 bases agree with TRBD2. V dropped 7 bases and J dropped 8; count of bases not matched to a gene: 5. Germline lookup yields CDR1 WNHNN and CDR2 SYGVQD (reference sequence). CDR3 size: 14 residues. Written as DNA, the CDR3 is TGCGCCAGCATTCTAGCGGGAGGGTTTGGGGAGCTGTTTTTT. This encodes CASILAGGFGELFF.

The CDR3 nucleotides read TGTGCCAGCAGACGCGAAGGAGGGAGGGCCACTGAAGCTTTCTTT. Translating it yields CASRREGGRATEAFF. The chain is built from TRBV6-5 and TRBJ1-1; no clear D gene. V was trimmed by 6 bases and J by 4 bases, leaving 18 bases between them. CDR1 MNHEY and CDR2 SVGAGI come from the germline V gene. The CDR3 spans 15 residues.

The chain employs TRBV6-5 and TRBJ2-1; D might be TRBD2 (5 bases). Deletions cut 8 bases from V and 2 bases from J, with 10 bases between. The CDR3 is 13 amino acids. The germline V gene encodes CDR1 MNHEY and CDR2 SVGAGI. CDR3 region: CASARGAYNEQFF. In nucleotides, the CDR3 is TGTGCCAGCGCACGGGGTGCCTACAATGAGCAGTTCTTC.

J is TRBJ2-1 and V is TRBV15; possible D gene TRBD1, 5 bases. Germline assignment: CDR1 LNHNV and CDR2 YYDKDF (reference sequence). This CDR3 comprises 14 residues. V was pared by 5 bases and J by 8 bases, with 16 bases between. CDR3: CATSVPTQGHEQFF. CDR3 in DNA: TGTGCCACCAGCGTACCAACTCAGGGTCATGAGCAGTTCTTC. The entire variable domain, with the rest obtained from reference TRBV15 and TRBJ2-1, is as follows: DAMVIQNPRYQVTQFGKPVTLSCSQTLNHNVMYWYQQKSSQAPKLLFHYYDKDFNNEADTPDNFQSRRPNTSFCFLDIRSPGLGDTAMYLCATSVPTQGHEQFFGPGTRLTVL.